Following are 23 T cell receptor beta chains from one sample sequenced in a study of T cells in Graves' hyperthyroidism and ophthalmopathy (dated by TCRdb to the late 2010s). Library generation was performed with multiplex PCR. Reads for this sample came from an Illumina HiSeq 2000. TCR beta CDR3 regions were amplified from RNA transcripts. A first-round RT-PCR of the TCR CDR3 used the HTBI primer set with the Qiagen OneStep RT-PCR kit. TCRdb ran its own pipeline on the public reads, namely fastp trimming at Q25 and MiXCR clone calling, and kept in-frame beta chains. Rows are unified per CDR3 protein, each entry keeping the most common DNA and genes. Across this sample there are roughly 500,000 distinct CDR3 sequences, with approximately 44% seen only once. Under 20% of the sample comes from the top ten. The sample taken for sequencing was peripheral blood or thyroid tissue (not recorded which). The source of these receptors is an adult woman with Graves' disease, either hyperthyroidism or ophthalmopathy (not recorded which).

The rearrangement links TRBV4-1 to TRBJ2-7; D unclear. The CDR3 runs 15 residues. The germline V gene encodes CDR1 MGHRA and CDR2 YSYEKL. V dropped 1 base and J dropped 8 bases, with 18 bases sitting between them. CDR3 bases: TGCGCCAGCAGCCAAGGACGGATGATTCAGCCCCAGCAGTACTTC. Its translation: CASSQGRMIQPQQYF.

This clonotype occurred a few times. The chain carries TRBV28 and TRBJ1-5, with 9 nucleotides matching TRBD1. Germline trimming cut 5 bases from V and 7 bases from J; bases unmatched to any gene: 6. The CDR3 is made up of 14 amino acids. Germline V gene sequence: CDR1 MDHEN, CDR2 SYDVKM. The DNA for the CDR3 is TGTGCCAGCAGTCCCGGGACAGGGACGCAGCCCCAGCATTTT. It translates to CASSPGTGTQPQHF.

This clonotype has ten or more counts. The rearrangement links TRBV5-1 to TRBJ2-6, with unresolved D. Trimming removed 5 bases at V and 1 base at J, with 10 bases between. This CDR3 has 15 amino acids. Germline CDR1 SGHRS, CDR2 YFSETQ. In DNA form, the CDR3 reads TGCGCCAGCAGTTGGGTCCCATCTGGGGCCAACGTCCTGACTTTC. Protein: CASSWVPSGANVLTF.

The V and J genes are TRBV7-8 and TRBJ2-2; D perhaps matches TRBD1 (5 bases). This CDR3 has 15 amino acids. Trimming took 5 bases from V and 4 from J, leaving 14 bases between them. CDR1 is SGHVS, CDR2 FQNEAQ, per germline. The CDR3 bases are TGTGCCAGCAGCCTCCAGGGATCCACCACCGGGGAGCTGTTTTTT. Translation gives CASSLQGSTTGELFF. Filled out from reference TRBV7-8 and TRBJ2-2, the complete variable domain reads GAGVSQSPRYKVAKRGQDVALRCDPISGHVSLFWYQQALGQGPEFLTYFQNEAQLDKSGLPSDRFFAERPEGSVSTLKIQRTQQEDSAVYLCASSLQGSTTGELFFGEGSRLTVL.

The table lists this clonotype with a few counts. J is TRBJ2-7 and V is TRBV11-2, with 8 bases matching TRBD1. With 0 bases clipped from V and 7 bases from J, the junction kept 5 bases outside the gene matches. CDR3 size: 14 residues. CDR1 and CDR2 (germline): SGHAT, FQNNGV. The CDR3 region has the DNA TGTGCCAGCAGCTTAGACGGACAGGGTAGGGAGCAGTACTTC. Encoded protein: CASSLDGQGREQYF.

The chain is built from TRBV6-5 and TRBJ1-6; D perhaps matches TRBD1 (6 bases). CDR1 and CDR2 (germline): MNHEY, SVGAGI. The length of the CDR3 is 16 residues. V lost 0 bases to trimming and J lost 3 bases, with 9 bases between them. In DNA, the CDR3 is TGTGCCAGCAGTTACTCGCAGGGGCTCTATAATTCACCCCTCCACTTT. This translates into CASSYSQGLYNSPLHF.

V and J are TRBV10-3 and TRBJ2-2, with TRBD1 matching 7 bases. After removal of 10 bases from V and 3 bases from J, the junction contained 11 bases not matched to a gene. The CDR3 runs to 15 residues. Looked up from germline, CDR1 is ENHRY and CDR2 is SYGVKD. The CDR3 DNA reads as TGTGCCACCATTCAAGGGGGCGCGGACACCGGGGAGCTGTTTTTT. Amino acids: CATIQGGADTGELFF.

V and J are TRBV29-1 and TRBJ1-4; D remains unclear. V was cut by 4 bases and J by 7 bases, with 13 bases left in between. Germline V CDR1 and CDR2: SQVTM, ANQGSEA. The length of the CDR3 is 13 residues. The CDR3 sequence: CSVVEGLTEKLFF. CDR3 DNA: TGCAGCGTTGTAGAGGGTTTAACTGAAAAACTGTTTTTT.

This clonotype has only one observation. Here the CDR3 reads CASSIGLGDQPQHF. CDR3 nucleotides: TGTGCCAGTAGTATAGGTCTGGGAGATCAGCCCCAGCATTTT. This chain links TRBV19 with TRBJ1-5; D unresolved. With 1 base removed from V and 5 bases from J, the gap between germline ends came to 9 bases. The germline V gene encodes CDR1 LNHDA and CDR2 SQIVND (reference sequence). The CDR3 is made up of 14 amino acids.

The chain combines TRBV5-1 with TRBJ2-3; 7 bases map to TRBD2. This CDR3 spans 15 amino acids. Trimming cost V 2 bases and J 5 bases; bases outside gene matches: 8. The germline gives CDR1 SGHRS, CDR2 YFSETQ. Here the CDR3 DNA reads TGCGCCAGCAGCTTTGGCGGGAGTAGCGGAGATACGCAGTATTTT. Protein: CASSFGGSSGDTQYF.

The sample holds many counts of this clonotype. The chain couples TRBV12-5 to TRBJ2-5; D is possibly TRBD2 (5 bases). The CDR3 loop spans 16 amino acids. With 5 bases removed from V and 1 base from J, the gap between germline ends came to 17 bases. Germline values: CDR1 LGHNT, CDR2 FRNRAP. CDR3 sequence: CASGALGLLGQETQYF. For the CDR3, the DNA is TGTGCTAGTGGTGCCCTTGGACTTCTAGGCCAAGAGACCCAGTACTTC.

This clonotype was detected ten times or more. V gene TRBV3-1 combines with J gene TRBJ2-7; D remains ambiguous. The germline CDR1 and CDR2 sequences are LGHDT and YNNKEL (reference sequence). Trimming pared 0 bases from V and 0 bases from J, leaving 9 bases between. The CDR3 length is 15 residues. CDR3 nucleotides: TGTGCCAGCAGCCAAGATCGGGTCCCCTCCTACGAGCAGTACTTC. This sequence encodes CASSQDRVPSYEQYF.

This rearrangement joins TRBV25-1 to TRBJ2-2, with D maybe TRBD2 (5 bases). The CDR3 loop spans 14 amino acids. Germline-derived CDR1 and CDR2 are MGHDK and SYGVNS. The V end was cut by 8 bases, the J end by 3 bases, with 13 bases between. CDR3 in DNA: TGTGCCAGCTCACCGGGATCTTACACCGGGGAGCTGTTTTTT. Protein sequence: CASSPGSYTGELFF.

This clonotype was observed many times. In nucleotides, the CDR3 is TGCGCCAGCAGCGCGCAGGGACCCAGCTATGGCTACACCTTC. It specifies CASSAQGPSYGYTF. The J gene is TRBJ1-2, the V gene TRBV5-1, with D tentatively TRBD1 (5 bases). CDR1 and CDR2 from the germline V gene are SGHRS and YFSETQ. V was trimmed by 4 bases and J by 4 bases, leaving 14 bases between them. The length of the CDR3 is 14 residues. Filled out from reference TRBV5-1 and TRBJ1-2, the complete variable domain reads KAGVTQTPRYLIKTRGQQVTLSCSPISGHRSVSWYQQTPGQGLQFLFEYFSETQRNKGNFPGRFSGRQFSNSRSEMNVSTLELGDSALYLCASSAQGPSYGYTFGSGTRLTVV.

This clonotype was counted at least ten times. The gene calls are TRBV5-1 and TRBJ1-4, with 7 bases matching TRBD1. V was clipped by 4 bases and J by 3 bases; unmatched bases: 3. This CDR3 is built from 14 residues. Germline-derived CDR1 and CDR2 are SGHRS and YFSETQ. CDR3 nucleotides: TGCGCCAGCAGCCAAGGGACAGCTAATGAAAAACTGTTTTTT. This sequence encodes CASSQGTANEKLFF. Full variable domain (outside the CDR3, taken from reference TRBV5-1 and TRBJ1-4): KAGVTQTPRYLIKTRGQQVTLSCSPISGHRSVSWYQQTPGQGLQFLFEYFSETQRNKGNFPGRFSGRQFSNSRSEMNVSTLELGDSALYLCASSQGTANEKLFFGSGTQLSVL.

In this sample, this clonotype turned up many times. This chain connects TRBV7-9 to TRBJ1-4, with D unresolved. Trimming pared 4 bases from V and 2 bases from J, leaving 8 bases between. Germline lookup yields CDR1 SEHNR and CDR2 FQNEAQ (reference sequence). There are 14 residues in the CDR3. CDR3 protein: CASSSEGTNEKLFF. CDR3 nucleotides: TGTGCCAGCAGCTCCGAGGGTACTAATGAAAAACTGTTTTTT.

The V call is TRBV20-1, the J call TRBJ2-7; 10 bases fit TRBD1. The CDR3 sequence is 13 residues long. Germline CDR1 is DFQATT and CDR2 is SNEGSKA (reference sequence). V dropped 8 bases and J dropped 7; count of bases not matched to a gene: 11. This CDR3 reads CSPRGTGEGEQYF. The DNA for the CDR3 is TGCAGTCCCCGGGGGACAGGGGAAGGGGAGCAGTACTTC.

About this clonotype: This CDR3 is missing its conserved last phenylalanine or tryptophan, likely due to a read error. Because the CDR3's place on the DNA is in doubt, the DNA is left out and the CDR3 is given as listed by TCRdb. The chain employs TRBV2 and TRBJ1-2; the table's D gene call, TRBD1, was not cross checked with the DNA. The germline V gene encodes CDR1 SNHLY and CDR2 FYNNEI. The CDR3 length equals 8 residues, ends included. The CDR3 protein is CASSERQR.

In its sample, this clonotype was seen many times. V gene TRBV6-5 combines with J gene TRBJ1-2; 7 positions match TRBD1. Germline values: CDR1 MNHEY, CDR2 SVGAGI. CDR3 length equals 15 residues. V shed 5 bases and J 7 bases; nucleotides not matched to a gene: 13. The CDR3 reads CASSPNRGGAAGYTF. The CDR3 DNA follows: TGTGCCAGCAGTCCCAACAGAGGGGGCGCGGCTGGCTACACCTTC.

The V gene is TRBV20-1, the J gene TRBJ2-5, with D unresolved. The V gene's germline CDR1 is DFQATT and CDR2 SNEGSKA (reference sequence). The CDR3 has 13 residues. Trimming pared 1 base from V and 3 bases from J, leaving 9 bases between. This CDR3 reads CSARGGQEETQYF. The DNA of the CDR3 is TGCAGTGCTAGAGGGGGTCAGGAAGAGACCCAGTACTTC.

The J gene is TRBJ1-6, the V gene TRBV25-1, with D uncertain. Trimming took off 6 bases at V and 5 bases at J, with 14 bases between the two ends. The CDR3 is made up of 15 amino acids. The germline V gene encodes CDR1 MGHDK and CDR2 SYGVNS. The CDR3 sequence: CASRDLGRNNSPLHF. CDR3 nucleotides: TGTGCCAGCAGAGATCTAGGTCGGAATAATTCACCCCTCCACTTT. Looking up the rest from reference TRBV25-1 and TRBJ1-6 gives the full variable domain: EADIYQTPRYLVIGTGKKITLECSQTMGHDKMYWYQQDPGMELHLIHYSYGVNSTEKGDLSSESTVSRIRTEHFPLTLESARPSHTSQYLCASRDLGRNNSPLHFGNGTRLTVT.

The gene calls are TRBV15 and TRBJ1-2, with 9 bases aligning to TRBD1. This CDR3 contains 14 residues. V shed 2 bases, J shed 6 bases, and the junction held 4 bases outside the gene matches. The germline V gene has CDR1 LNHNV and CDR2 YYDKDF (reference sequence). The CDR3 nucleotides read TGTGCCACCAGCAGACCGGGACAGGGAAATGGCTACACCTTC. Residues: CATSRPGQGNGYTF.

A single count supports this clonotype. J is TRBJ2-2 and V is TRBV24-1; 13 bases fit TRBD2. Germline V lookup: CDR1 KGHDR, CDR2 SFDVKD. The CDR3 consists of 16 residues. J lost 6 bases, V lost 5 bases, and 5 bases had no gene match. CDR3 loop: CATSALGLAGAGELFF. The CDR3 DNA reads TGTGCCACCAGTGCCTTAGGACTAGCGGGAGCCGGGGAGCTGTTTTTT.